This T cell receptor (beta chain) was found in a study of cytomegalovirus exposure and HLA in healthy donors. This clone was detected only once. The primer mix had 60 Vbeta and 13 Jbeta primers. Libraries were prepared by immunoSEQ multiplex PCR; TCRdb keeps only in-frame clonotypes and omits some of them. The sample has under 200,000 clones, 60% to 85% seen once. The receptor was isolated from a female donor in good health and CMV-seronegative. Sequencing input: PBMCs.

CDR3 residues: CASSYGTHQETQYF. Written as DNA, the CDR3 is TGTGCCAGCAGCTACGGGACACACCAAGAGACCCAGTACTTC. This rearrangement joins TRBV7-2 to TRBJ2-5; TRBD1 is a possible D gene (6 bases). The V end was cut by 4 bases, the J end by 0 bases, with 9 bases between. This CDR3 contains 14 residues. Germline loops: CDR1 SGHTA, CDR2 FQGNSA.